These 27 T cell receptor beta chains came from one sample sequenced in a study of control samples from healthy donors and cancer patients. Some clones are missing from TCRdb's copy, which holds only in-frame ones; the method was immunoSEQ multiplex PCR. The data contain around 94,000 clones, 86% of them singletons. The sample was blood. The receptor source for this set is a woman aged 50 to 60 in good health.

The V call is TRBV10-3, the J call TRBJ1-2; the D is unclear. Germline assignment: CDR1 ENHRY and CDR2 SYGVKD. This CDR3 has 12 amino acids. V was trimmed by 11 bases and J by 8 bases, leaving 18 bases between them. The CDR3 nucleotides are TGTGCCGTCGAGACCTTGGACGGAGGCTACACCTTC. Translating it yields CAVETLDGGYTF.

The J gene is TRBJ2-1, the V gene TRBV7-9, with 14 bases that match TRBD2. CDR3 size: 15 residues. Per germline, CDR1 SEHNR and CDR2 FQNEAQ (reference sequence). With V trimmed by 5 bases and J by 7 bases, 4 bases remained unmatched. The CDR3 sequence: CASSRLAGGPNEQFF. DNA for the CDR3: TGTGCCAGCAGCCGACTAGCGGGAGGGCCAAATGAGCAGTTCTTC. Based on the CDR3 plus reference TRBV7-9 and TRBJ2-1, the full variable domain is DTGVSQNPRHKITKRGQNVTFRCDPISEHNRLYWYRQTLGQGPEFLTYFQNEAQLEKSRLLSDRFSAERPKGSFSTLEIQRTEQGDSAMYLCASSRLAGGPNEQFFGPGTRLTVL.

The V and J genes are TRBV6-6 and TRBJ2-5, with D perhaps matching TRBD1 (6 bases). With 10 bases removed from V and 0 bases from J, the gap between germline ends came to 15 bases. The CDR3 is made up of 14 amino acids. Germline V lookup: CDR1 MNHNY, CDR2 SVGAGI (reference sequence). The CDR3 region has the DNA TGTGCCACCCAGGGCTGGGACAACCAAGAGACCCAGTACTTC. Translation: CATQGWDNQETQYF.

This chain connects TRBV6-1 to TRBJ1-2; no clear D gene. Germline CDR1 MNHNS, CDR2 SASEGT. CDR3 length equals 16 residues. V lost 1 base and J 0 bases, leaving 12 bases between the germline ends. In DNA, the CDR3 is TGTGCCAGCAGTGAAGGTGACGGACCAACTAACTATGGCTACACCTTC. The encoded protein is CASSEGDGPTNYGYTF.

The chain carries TRBV28 and TRBJ2-1; D possibly corresponds to TRBD1 (6 bases). Trimming stripped 1 base from V and 0 bases from J, with 10 bases between. CDR3 length: 16 amino acids. Germline CDR1 reads MDHEN; CDR2 reads SYDVKM. The CDR3 spells CASSLFQGSSYNEQFF. Here the CDR3 DNA reads TGTGCCAGCAGTTTATTCCAGGGGAGCTCCTACAATGAGCAGTTCTTC.

V and J are TRBV12-3 or TRBV12-4 and TRBJ2-1; D possibly corresponds to TRBD2 (5 bases). The CDR3 has 12 amino acids. V gave up 5 bases and J gave up 10 bases, with 12 bases separating them. The CDR3 region is CASSPLGGEQFF. Here the CDR3 DNA reads TGTGCCAGCAGTCCGCTGGGCGGGGAGCAGTTCTTC.

The genes are TRBV7-8 and TRBJ1-6; the D gene is possibly TRBD1 (6 bases). The CDR3 loop spans 16 amino acids. The V end was cut by 5 bases, the J end by 5 bases, with 16 bases between. CDR1 and CDR2 (germline): SGHVS, FQNEAQ. CDR3 protein: CASSRGGKIDNSPLHF. The CDR3 coding sequence is TGTGCCAGCAGCAGAGGGGGGAAAATCGATAATTCACCCCTCCACTTT.

The CDR3 nucleotides are TGCAGTGCTAGTAGCCCAAGAACAAACTATGGCTACACCTTC. Protein: CSASSPRTNYGYTF. V gene TRBV20-1 combines with J gene TRBJ1-2; D unclear. Trimming stripped 3 bases from V and 2 bases from J, with 13 bases between. The CDR3 sequence is 14 residues long. Germline V CDR1 and CDR2: DFQATT, SNEGSKA (reference sequence).

This chain joins TRBV7-2 and TRBJ2-3; perhaps TRBD2 as D (6 bases). The CDR3 totals 15 residues. The germline V and J ends were trimmed by 1 base and 2 bases, with 10 bases remaining between them. In germline, CDR1 is SGHTA, CDR2 FQGNSA. In DNA form, the CDR3 reads TGTGCCAGCAGCTTAGTGGGGGGTTCCACAGATACGCAGTATTTT. This encodes CASSLVGGSTDTQYF.

This clone was seen only a few times. The J gene is TRBJ1-1, the V gene TRBV19, with D perhaps matching TRBD1 (5 bases). CDR1 LNHDA and CDR2 SQIVND come from the germline V gene (reference sequence). The CDR3 runs to 14 residues. V was shortened by 11 bases and J by 4 bases, with 20 bases between the two germline ends. The CDR3 DNA follows: TGTGCCTCAAGCCCCAGGGCCGGGTCCACTGAAGCTTTCTTT. Translating gives CASSPRAGSTEAFF.

The chain carries TRBV7-2 and TRBJ1-1; D perhaps matches TRBD1 (6 bases). The CDR3 totals 15 residues. Looked up from germline, CDR1 is SGHTA and CDR2 is FQGNSA. Trimming left V 5 bases short and J 4 bases short, with 17 bases between. CDR3 DNA sequence: TGTGCCAGCAGCCCCGGTGGGGGCGTGGGCACTGAAGCTTTCTTT. This gives the protein CASSPGGGVGTEAFF.

The chain combines TRBV5-5 with TRBJ2-3, with 8 nucleotides matching TRBD2. V was pared by 0 bases and J by 3 bases, with 6 bases of the junction left unmatched. This CDR3 region has 16 residues. The germline V gene encodes CDR1 SGHKS and CDR2 YYEKEE (reference sequence). DNA for the CDR3: TGTGCCAGCAGCTTGGGAGGAAGCGGGAGAACAGATACGCAGTATTTT. It encodes CASSLGGSGRTDTQYF.

J is TRBJ1-1 and V is TRBV27; a possible D gene is TRBD1 (5 bases). V lost 6 bases and J lost 2, with 7 bases in between. CDR3 length: 12 amino acids. Germline V gives CDR1 MNHEY, CDR2 SMNVEV (reference sequence). The CDR3 spells CASRGENTEAFF. CDR3 coding DNA: TGTGCCAGCAGAGGGGAAAACACTGAAGCTTTCTTT.

The V gene is TRBV19, the J gene TRBJ1-1, with D possibly TRBD1 on 5 matching bases. From germline, CDR1 is LNHDA and CDR2 SQIVND (reference sequence). Trimming took 3 bases from V and 1 from J, leaving 12 bases between them. This CDR3 has 15 amino acids. The CDR3 DNA follows: TGTGCCAGTAGTATGCCGGGGGACCCGAACACTGAAGCTTTCTTT. This gives the protein CASSMPGDPNTEAFF.

This sequence joins TRBV5-1 and TRBJ2-5; TRBD2 matches at 7 bases. The CDR3 sequence is 16 residues long. V dropped 4 bases and J dropped 2; count of bases not matched to a gene: 11. Germline assignment: CDR1 SGHRS and CDR2 YFSETQ. The CDR3 sequence: CASSLFGAGRQETQYF. The CDR3 nucleotides read TGCGCCAGCAGCCTTTTCGGAGCGGGGAGGCAAGAGACCCAGTACTTC.

The chain couples TRBV7-2 to TRBJ1-2; 9 bases are a match to TRBD1. With 5 bases clipped from V and 7 bases from J, the junction kept 11 bases outside the gene matches. This CDR3 has 15 residues. Per germline, CDR1 SGHTA and CDR2 FQGNSA. CDR3 residues: CASSEHRGRVGGYTF. CDR3 nucleotide sequence: TGTGCCAGCAGCGAACACAGGGGGCGTGTCGGTGGCTACACCTTC.

The chain couples TRBV10-3 to TRBJ1-6; no firm D call. The CDR3 spans 13 residues. The germline V gene has CDR1 ENHRY and CDR2 SYGVKD. V lost 3 bases to trimming and J lost 8 bases, with 8 bases between them. CDR3 loop: CAISDSADSPLHF. CDR3 bases: TGTGCCATCAGTGATTCGGCGGATTCACCCCTCCACTTT.

V usage is TRBV19 and J usage is TRBJ1-2; D is unresolved. The ends were cut back, 5 bases at V and 5 bases at J, with 9 bases in the middle. Germline V gives CDR1 LNHDA, CDR2 SQIVND (reference sequence). This CDR3 comprises 12 residues. In DNA, the CDR3 is TGTGCCAGTAGTGCGGGCCCTTATGGCTACACCTTC. Residues: CASSAGPYGYTF.

The rearrangement joins TRBV5-4 to TRBJ1-3; no reliable D call. The V gene's germline CDR1 is SGHNT and CDR2 YYREEE (reference sequence). CDR3 length: 14 amino acids. Trimming cost V 0 bases and J 0 bases, with 4 bases left between them. Written as DNA, the CDR3 is TGTGCCAGCAGCTTGGCCGACTCTGGAAACACCATATATTTT. It is translated as CASSLADSGNTIYF.

On this clone itself: This sample includes further DNA sequences coding for the same CDR3. The V call is TRBV7-8, the J call TRBJ1-1; 7 nucleotides align to TRBD1. The trim removed 6 bases at V and 4 bases at J, leaving 11 bases unmatched. The CDR3 length is 15 residues. Germline V gene sequence: CDR1 SGHVS, CDR2 FQNEAQ. In nucleotides, the CDR3 is TGTGCCAGCAGAGATAGGGGGCGCATTGTCACTGAAGCTTTCTTT. Its protein is CASRDRGRIVTEAFF.

V and J are TRBV2 and TRBJ2-3, with D hard to call. V dropped 3 bases and J dropped 6 bases, with 13 bases sitting between them. This CDR3 is 14 amino acids long. Germline V gene lookup returns CDR1 SNHLY and CDR2 FYNNEI. This chain's CDR3 is CASSEVFKVDTQYF. CDR3 coding DNA: TGTGCCAGCAGTGAGGTCTTCAAGGTGGATACGCAGTATTTT. The variable domain in full, completed from reference TRBV2 and TRBJ2-3, reads EPEVTQTPSHQVTQMGQEVILRCVPISNHLYFYWYRQILGQKVEFLVSFYNNEISEKSEIFDDQFSVERPDGSNFTLKIRSTKLEDSAMYFCASSEVFKVDTQYFGPGTRLTVL.

The CDR3 loop reads CASSQEAGNIRTDTQYF. The CDR3 nucleotides are TGCGCCAGCAGCCAAGAGGCCGGGAATATACGCACAGATACGCAGTATTTT. The chain joins TRBV4-1 to TRBJ2-3, with a tentative D call TRBD2 (5 bases). CDR1 is MGHRA, CDR2 YSYEKL, per germline. V was pared by 0 bases and J by 1 base, with 14 bases between. The CDR3 totals 17 residues.

The J gene is TRBJ1-5, the V gene TRBV7-9; unclear D gene. V was trimmed by 3 bases and J by 2 bases, leaving 11 bases between them. Germline values: CDR1 SEHNR, CDR2 FQNEAQ (reference sequence). The CDR3 runs to 15 residues. CDR3 in amino acids: CASSFDGVRNQPQHF. The CDR3 coding sequence is TGTGCCAGCAGCTTCGACGGGGTCCGCAATCAGCCCCAGCATTTT.

Only one count was recorded for this clone. This CDR3 reads CASSVGPGGAGTEAFF. In nucleotides, the CDR3 is TGTGCCAGCAGCGTAGGCCCTGGAGGGGCCGGGACTGAAGCTTTCTTT. This chain connects TRBV9 to TRBJ1-1, with a possible D match to TRBD1 (5 bases). The CDR3 has 16 residues. Germline-derived CDR1 and CDR2 are SGDLS and YYNGEE. The V end lost 0 bases, the J end lost 5 bases, and 17 bases lay between the germline ends.

The DNA of the CDR3 is TGCAGTGCTAGACCACAGGGAGGAGCTTTCTTT. It yields the protein CSARPQGGAFF. The chain is built from TRBV20-1 and TRBJ1-1; the D gene is possibly TRBD1 (6 bases). The CDR3 runs to 11 residues. Germline lookup yields CDR1 DFQATT and CDR2 SNEGSKA (reference sequence). Trimming shortened V by 2 bases and J by 10 bases, and 11 bases separated the two germline ends.

The chain joins TRBV5-5 to TRBJ1-4; D remains unclear. Germline V lookup: CDR1 SGHKS, CDR2 YYEKEE (reference sequence). CDR3 length equals 15 residues. V dropped 0 bases and J dropped 8 bases, with 14 bases sitting between them. The CDR3 sequence: CASSLGWASNEKLFF. CDR3 nucleotide sequence: TGTGCCAGCAGCTTGGGGTGGGCCTCCAACGAAAAACTGTTTTTT.

The chain is built from TRBV11-2 and TRBJ2-6; D is perhaps TRBD2 (5 bases). The CDR3 spans 15 residues. Germline V gene sequence: CDR1 SGHAT, CDR2 FQNNGV. Trimming shortened V by 5 bases and J by 0 bases, and 8 bases separated the two germline ends. The DNA of the CDR3 is TGTGCCAGCAGCGCGAGGGTCTCTGGGGCCAACGTCCTGACTTTC. Translating gives CASSARVSGANVLTF.